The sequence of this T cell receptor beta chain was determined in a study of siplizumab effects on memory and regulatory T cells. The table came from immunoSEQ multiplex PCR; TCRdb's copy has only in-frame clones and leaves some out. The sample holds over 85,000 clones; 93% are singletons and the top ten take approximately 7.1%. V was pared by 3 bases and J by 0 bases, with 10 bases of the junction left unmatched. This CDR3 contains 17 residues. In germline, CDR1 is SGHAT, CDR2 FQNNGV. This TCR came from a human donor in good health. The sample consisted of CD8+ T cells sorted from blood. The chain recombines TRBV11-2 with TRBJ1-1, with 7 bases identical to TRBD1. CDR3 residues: CASSFLPGQSMNTEAFF. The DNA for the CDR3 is TGTGCCAGCAGCTTTTTGCCGGGACAGAGTATGAACACTGAAGCTTTCTTT.